A single sample is the source of the 13 T cell receptor beta chains below, sequenced in a study of blood T cell repertoires in COVID-19. Measured with immunoSEQ multiplex PCR; TCRdb has only the in-frame clones, and not every one. The sample shows 150,000 or so clones, 60% to 85% of them seen only once. Sequencing was carried out using peripheral blood. The source of these receptors is a woman aged 60-75 years with COVID-19, enrolled during active disease.

V gene TRBV28 combines with J gene TRBJ1-2; D is possibly TRBD1 (6 bases). The CDR3 sequence is 14 residues long. The germline gives CDR1 MDHEN, CDR2 SYDVKM. V was clipped by 7 bases and J by 7 bases, with 19 bases between them. CDR3 sequence reads: CASTPGGLVPGYTF. CDR3 nucleotide sequence: TGTGCCAGCACCCCGGGGGGGCTCGTTCCTGGCTACACCTTC.

This clone showed up just once. This chain uses TRBV5-4 with TRBJ1-1; D unresolved. V was clipped by 1 base and J by 1 base, with 11 bases between them. Germline loops: CDR1 SGHNT, CDR2 YYREEE (reference sequence). This CDR3 is 15 amino acids long. The CDR3, as DNA: TGTGCCAGCAGCTTGTTAACGAGCTCGAACACTGAAGCTTTCTTT. This encodes CASSLLTSSNTEAFF.

The chain is built from TRBV3-1 (or the pseudogene TRBV3-2) and TRBJ1-3; the D gene is possibly TRBD1 (5 bases). This CDR3 comprises 13 residues. V was pared by 1 base and J by 4 bases, with 5 bases between. The germline V gene encodes CDR1 LGHDT and CDR2 YNNKEL (reference sequence). CDR3 loop: CASSQGGGNTIYF. CDR3 DNA: TGTGCCAGCAGCCAAGGGGGCGGAAACACCATATATTTT.

This chain joins TRBV18 and TRBJ2-7; TRBD1 aligns across 9 bases. From germline, CDR1 is KGHSH and CDR2 LQKENI. The CDR3 length is 13 residues. The junction had 1 base not matched to a gene; V was cut back by 2 bases and J by 5 bases. This CDR3 is CASSPTGGHEQYV. In DNA, the CDR3 is TGTGCCAGCTCACCAACAGGGGGCCACGAGCAGTACGTC.

Only a few counts were recorded for this clone. The chain uses TRBV15 and TRBJ2-5; D is uncertain. V lost 3 bases and J 1 base, leaving 9 bases between the germline ends. The CDR3 runs to 14 residues. Germline CDR1 and CDR2: LNHNV and YYDKDF (reference sequence). In DNA form, the CDR3 reads TGTGCCACCAGCAGCAGCAGGATCCAAGAGACCCAGTACTTC. It is translated as CATSSSRIQETQYF. Based on the CDR3 plus reference TRBV15 and TRBJ2-5, the full variable domain is DAMVIQNPRYQVTQFGKPVTLSCSQTLNHNVMYWYQQKSSQAPKLLFHYYDKDFNNEADTPDNFQSRRPNTSFCFLDIRSPGLGDTAMYLCATSSSRIQETQYFGPGTRLLVL.

The rearrangement joins TRBV30 to TRBJ1-2; D is unclear. The ends were cut back, 2 bases at V and 10 bases at J, with 14 bases in the middle. Germline loops: CDR1 GTSNPN, CDR2 SVGIG (reference sequence). The CDR3 spans 12 residues. In DNA, the CDR3 is TGTGCCTGGAGTCGGCAGGCCAAGGACTACACCTTC. Its translation: CAWSRQAKDYTF. The whole variable domain, filled in from reference TRBV30 and TRBJ1-2, reads SQTIHQWPATLVQPVGSPLSLECTVEGTSNPNLYWYRQAAGRGLQLLFYSVGIGQISSEVPQNLSASRPQDRQFILSSKKLLLSDSGFYLCAWSRQAKDYTFGSGTRLTVV.

The chain recombines TRBV18 with TRBJ1-5, with no clear D. This CDR3 is 14 amino acids long. Trimming shortened V by 3 bases and J by 6 bases, and 12 bases separated the two germline ends. CDR1 is KGHSH, CDR2 LQKENI, per germline. The chain's CDR3 is CASSPSGGPQPQHF. The CDR3 DNA reads as TGTGCCAGCTCACCTTCGGGAGGGCCTCAGCCCCAGCATTTT.

The rearrangement links TRBV7-2 to TRBJ2-7; TRBD1 matches 8 bases. The germline gives CDR1 SGHTA, CDR2 FQGNSA. V trimming: 4 bases; J trimming: 0 bases; junction bases outside the gene matches: 5. CDR3 size: 15 residues. CDR3 DNA sequence: TGTGCCAGCAGCTCGGACAGGGTCAGCTCCTACGAGCAGTACTTC. It codes for CASSSDRVSSYEQYF. Looking up the rest from reference TRBV7-2 and TRBJ2-7 gives the full variable domain: GAGVSQSPSNKVTEKGKDVELRCDPISGHTALYWYRQSLGQGLEFLIYFQGNSAPDKSGLPSDRFSAERTGGSVSTLTIQRTQQEDSAVYLCASSSDRVSSYEQYFGPGTRLTVT.

The rearrangement links TRBV5-1 to TRBJ1-4; 7 positions agree with TRBD1. The CDR3 covers 14 residues. Germline V lookup: CDR1 SGHRS, CDR2 YFSETQ. V gave up 5 bases and J gave up 7 bases; unmatched junction bases: 8. The CDR3 here is CASSKQGRSEKLFF. CDR3 nucleotides: TGCGCCAGCAGTAAACAGGGGAGGAGTGAAAAACTGTTTTTT.

This chain joins TRBV10-3 and TRBJ2-7, with unresolved D. Between the trimmed V and J ends, which lost 1 base and 7 bases, there was a span of 8 bases. The germline V gene has CDR1 ENHRY and CDR2 SYGVKD. The CDR3 runs 12 residues. Here the CDR3 reads CAISEWAREQYF. The CDR3 nucleotides are TGTGCCATCAGTGAGTGGGCACGGGAGCAGTACTTC.

This clone was observed a few times. This chain joins TRBV20-1 and TRBJ1-2, with 8 bases that match TRBD1. V was clipped by 4 bases and J by 8 bases; unmatched bases: 3. CDR3 size: 11 residues. Germline-derived CDR1 and CDR2 are DFQATT and SNEGSKA (reference sequence). CDR3 amino acids: CSATRGLGYTF. CDR3 sequence (DNA): TGCAGTGCTACCAGGGGGCTCGGCTACACCTTC.

This clone was recorded a few times. The chain is built from TRBV21-1 and TRBJ2-7; the DNA was not compared with TRBD2, the D call given in the table. TRBV21-1 is a known pseudogene. The CDR3 covers 14 residues. As DNA, the CDR3 is TGTGCCAGCAGCTCGAAGAGCGGGAGACACGAGCAGTACTTC. Residues: CASSSKSGRHEQYF.

DNA of the CDR3: TGTGCCAGCAGTTCACCCCAGGGGATCAAGTTCACAGATACGCAGTATTTT. It translates to CASSSPQGIKFTDTQYF. V is TRBV27 and J is TRBJ2-3, with TRBD1 as a possible D gene (6 bases). The CDR3 totals 17 residues. In germline, CDR1 is MNHEY, CDR2 SMNVEV (reference sequence). Trimming stripped 4 bases from V and 2 bases from J, with 19 bases between.